Listed below are T cell receptor beta chains from one sample, sequenced in a study of T cell responses to AZD1222 COVID-19 vaccine. Profiling relied on immunoSEQ multiplex PCR, and the TCRdb table lists in-frame clones only, not all of them. The sample yields approximately 110,000 clones, about 90% seen once. Sample: peripheral blood, taken on day 0 of AZD1222 vaccination. These receptor sequences come from an adult in good health. Each CDR3 is given with its conserved first and last residue. The D gene is left open where the match is weak. Clone size is shown for a subset of rows, as once, few, many or a class of expanded clone.

>.|.|TRBV28|TRBJ1-5
CASSFLVDSNQPQHF
TGTGCCAGCAGTTTTTTGGTAGATAGCAATCAGCCCCAGCATTTT
>.|TRBD2|TRBV5-6|TRBJ2-7
CASSLLAGPNEQYF
TGTGCCAGCAGCCTACTAGCGGGCCCTAACGAGCAGTACTTC
>.|.|TRBV11-1|TRBJ2-7
CASSRQDYEQYF
TGTGCCAGCAGCAGACAGGACTACGAGCAGTACTTC
>.|.|TRBV28|TRBJ1-6
CASSGRWLPLHF
TGTGCCAGCAGTGGACGGTGGTTACCCCTCCACTTT
>.|TRBD2|TRBV7-2|TRBJ2-3
CASSSTSGGNTQYF
TGTGCCAGCAGCTCGACTAGCGGGGGTAACACGCAGTATTTT
>few|TRBD2|TRBV2|TRBJ2-3
CASSGLAGEVAYTQYF
TGTGCCAGCAGTGGACTAGCGGGGGAGGTCGCATATACGCAGTATTTT
>.|.|TRBV7-8|TRBJ2-5
CASSLIESVKETQYF
TGTGCCAGCAGCTTAATTGAGAGTGTCAAAGAGACCCAGTACTTC
>once|.|TRBV11-2|TRBJ2-1
CASSLVPGGSGNEQFF
TGTGCCAGCAGCTTAGTCCCGGGTGGGAGCGGCAATGAGCAGTTCTTC
>.|.|TRBV5-4|TRBJ2-7
CASSFSLGEQYF
TGTGCCAGCAGTTTCAGTTTGGGTGAGCAGTACTTC
>.|.|TRBV19|TRBJ2-5
CASSPRTLRETQYF
TGTGCCAGTAGTCCTAGGACCCTCCGGGAGACCCAGTACTTC
>.|.|TRBV19|TRBJ2-3
CASSIGGTPGTDTQYF
TGTGCCAGTAGTATAGGGGGGACTCCCGGCACAGATACGCAGTATTTT
>.|TRBD1|TRBV6-2/TRBV6-3|TRBJ2-7
CASSLQGWEQYF
TGTGCCAGCAGTCTACAGGGGTGGGAGCAGTACTTC
>.|TRBD2|TRBV7-9|TRBJ2-1
CASSLASGGAYEQFF
TGTGCCAGCAGCTTAGCTAGCGGGGGGGCCTATGAGCAGTTCTTC
>.|.|TRBV9|TRBJ2-3
CASSLQSTDTQYF
TGTGCCAGCAGCCTTCAAAGCACAGATACGCAGTATTTT
>.|.|TRBV5-1|TRBJ2-5
CASSPRTGPEETQYF
TGCGCCAGCAGCCCCCGGACGGGCCCGGAGGAGACCCAGTACTTC
>.|.|TRBV7-9|TRBJ1-5
CASSGKYNQPQHF
TGTGCCAGCTCTGGGAAGTACAATCAGCCCCAGCATTTT
>.|.|TRBV3-1/TRBV3-2|TRBJ1-2
CASSQDLGRYYGYTF
TGTGCCAGCAGCCAAGATCTCGGCAGATATTATGGCTACACCTTC
>.|.|TRBV30|TRBJ2-2
CAWSVRGGVYTGELFF
TGTGCCTGGAGTGTACGAGGCGGGGTGTACACCGGGGAGCTGTTTTTT
>.|.|TRBV19|TRBJ1-2
CASRDPGGLAWGYTF
TGTGCCAGTAGGGACCCCGGGGGACTCGCCTGGGGCTACACCTTC
>.|TRBD2|TRBV4-1|TRBJ2-3
CASSQTSGGEDTQYF
TGCGCCAGCAGCCAAACTAGCGGGGGGGAAGACACGCAGTATTTT
>once|.|TRBV6-5|TRBJ1-2
CASSYSTGAVGYGYTF
TGTGCCAGCAGTTACTCGACGGGAGCGGTAGGCTATGGCTACACCTTC
>.|.|TRBV18|TRBJ1-4
CASTTGGGNEKLFF
TGTGCCAGCACAACCGGAGGGGGTAATGAAAAACTGTTTTTT